This passage covers 9 T cell receptor beta chains from one sample sequenced in a study of shared clonotypes between healthy human individuals. Using immunoSEQ multiplex PCR, the repertoire was profiled, and TCRdb retains in-frame clones only, with some absent. Of 1,400,000 or so clones in the sample, approximately 98.5% were seen once. Sequencing input: naive CD4+ T cells sorted from blood. Subset described: CD45RA+ positively selected. The receptors derive from a man aged 25-45 years in good health.

The J gene is TRBJ1-1, the V gene TRBV30; D remains unclear. V lost 2 bases and J lost 8, with 9 bases in between. Per the germline V gene, CDR1 is GTSNPN and CDR2 is SVGIG (reference sequence). This CDR3 spans 11 amino acids. The CDR3 is CAWSTLVEAFF. For the CDR3, the DNA is TGTGCCTGGAGTACCCTAGTAGAAGCTTTCTTT.

The V gene is TRBV5-5, the J gene TRBJ2-7; 10 nucleotides agree with TRBD2. Germline V gene lookup returns CDR1 SGHKS and CDR2 YYEKEE (reference sequence). The CDR3 consists of 17 residues. Trimming cost V 0 bases and J 1 base; bases outside gene matches: 7. This chain's CDR3 is CASSLGSPSGSSYEQYF. The CDR3 coding sequence is TGTGCCAGCAGCTTGGGGTCCCCTAGCGGGAGTTCCTACGAGCAGTACTTC.

The rearrangement links TRBV7-6 to TRBJ2-1; D unclear. The CDR3 has 15 residues. Between the trimmed V and J ends, which lost 1 base and 6 bases, there was a span of 13 bases. Germline V gives CDR1 SGHVS, CDR2 FNYEAQ. The CDR3 DNA sequence: TGTGCCAGCAGCTTAGAAGGAAACTACCGCAATGAGCAGTTCTTC. This gives the protein CASSLEGNYRNEQFF. The full variable domain, rest sourced from reference TRBV7-6 and TRBJ2-1, is GAGVSQSPRYKVTKRGQDVALRCDPISGHVSLYWYRQALGQGPEFLTYFNYEAQQDKSGLPNDRFSAERPEGSISTLTIQRTEQRDSAMYRCASSLEGNYRNEQFFGPGTRLTVL.

The genes are TRBV19 and TRBJ2-3; D is uncertain. Trimming cost V 6 bases and J 2 bases, with 15 bases left between them. CDR3 length equals 15 residues. Germline CDR1 is LNHDA and CDR2 is SQIVND (reference sequence). This CDR3 reads CASRGQPLNTDTQYF. The CDR3 DNA follows: TGTGCCAGTAGGGGCCAGCCACTAAACACAGATACGCAGTATTTT.

This chain joins TRBV5-6 and TRBJ2-7; 8 positions agree with TRBD1. The V gene end was trimmed by 0 bases and the J gene end by 0 bases; junction bases not matched to a gene: 2. CDR1 and CDR2 (germline): SGHDT, YYEEEE. The CDR3 sequence is 15 residues long. The CDR3 region is CASSLGTGRSYEQYF. CDR3 bases: TGTGCCAGCAGCTTGGGGACAGGGCGCTCCTACGAGCAGTACTTC.

The V and J genes are TRBV5-1 and TRBJ1-4; no firm D call. The CDR3 runs 16 residues. V was trimmed by 4 bases and J by 1 base, leaving 14 bases between them. Germline lookup yields CDR1 SGHRS and CDR2 YFSETQ. CDR3 sequence reads: CASSLPSGKTNEKLFF. The CDR3 DNA follows: TGCGCCAGCAGCCTCCCCTCGGGGAAAACTAATGAAAAACTGTTTTTT.

CDR3 sequence: CASSLVVRVYEQYF. For the CDR3, the DNA is TGTGCCAGCAGCTTAGTCGTCAGAGTTTACGAGCAGTACTTC. The J gene is TRBJ2-7, the V gene TRBV7-2; no definite D call. Germline assignment: CDR1 SGHTA and CDR2 FQGNSA. V shed 1 base and J shed 4 bases, with 11 bases lying between them. CDR3 length: 14 residues.

The V and J genes are TRBV11-2 and TRBJ2-7, with D possibly being TRBD1 (5 bases). The CDR3 loop spans 15 amino acids. The germline gives CDR1 SGHAT, CDR2 FQNNGV. Deletions cut 5 bases from V and 4 bases from J, with 18 bases between. The CDR3 nucleotides read TGTGCCAGCAGCATCTACAGGATGCCTAGGTACGAGCAGTACTTC. This gives the protein CASSIYRMPRYEQYF.

This clone appeared a single time. This chain connects TRBV13 to TRBJ2-1, with TRBD1 matching 8 bases. Germline-derived CDR1 and CDR2 are PRHDT and FYEKMQ (reference sequence). V gave up 6 bases and J gave up 5 bases; unmatched junction bases: 9. The CDR3 spans 15 residues. Written as DNA, the CDR3 is TGTGCCAGCAGAGAAGAGACAGGGGTCCACAATGAGCAGTTCTTC. Translation gives CASREETGVHNEQFF.